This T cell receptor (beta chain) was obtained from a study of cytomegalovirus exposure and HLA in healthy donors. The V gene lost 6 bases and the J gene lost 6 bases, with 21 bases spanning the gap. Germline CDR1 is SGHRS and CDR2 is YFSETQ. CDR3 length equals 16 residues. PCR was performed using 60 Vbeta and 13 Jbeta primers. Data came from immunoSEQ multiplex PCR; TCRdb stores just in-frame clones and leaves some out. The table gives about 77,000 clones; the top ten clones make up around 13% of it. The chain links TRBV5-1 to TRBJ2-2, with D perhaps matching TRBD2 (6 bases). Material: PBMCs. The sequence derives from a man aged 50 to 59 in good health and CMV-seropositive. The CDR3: CASTSVVFGGSGELFF. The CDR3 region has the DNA TGCGCCAGCACCTCTGTCGTATTTGGGGGGTCCGGGGAGCTGTTTTTT.